The next 22 T cell receptor beta chains were all read from a single sample in a study of T cell responses to AZD1222 COVID-19 vaccine. Sequenced by immunoSEQ multiplex PCR; TCRdb stores in-frame clones only, minus some. Of 130,000 or so clones in the sample, 89% were seen once. Specimen: peripheral blood, collected on day 0 of AZD1222 vaccination. These receptors were obtained from an adult in good health.

The chain is built from TRBV25-1 and TRBJ2-5; D not resolved. CDR3 length: 14 amino acids. V lost 7 bases, J lost 5 bases, and 17 bases lay in between. Germline loops: CDR1 MGHDK, CDR2 SYGVNS. CDR3 protein: CASIGTRALETQYF. CDR3 nucleotide sequence: TGTGCCAGCATCGGTACTCGGGCCTTGGAGACCCAGTACTTC.

For the CDR3, the DNA is TGTGCCAGCTCACCGGAGAGCACTGAAGCTTTCTTT. The encoded protein is CASSPESTEAFF. The chain is built from TRBV18 and TRBJ1-1; no clear D. CDR3 length: 12 amino acids. V lost 3 bases and J lost 4, with 6 bases in between. Germline V gene data show CDR1 as KGHSH and CDR2 as LQKENI.

The genes are TRBV30 and TRBJ1-1; D might be TRBD1 (6 bases). CDR1 is GTSNPN and CDR2 is SVGIG in the germline V gene (reference sequence). The CDR3 spans 16 residues. V dropped 1 base and J dropped 1 base, with 16 bases sitting between them. Written as DNA, the CDR3 is TGTGCCTGGAGTGGAGGCCCGGGGGGCCAGAACACTGAAGCTTTCTTT. The encoded protein is CAWSGGPGGQNTEAFF.

This clone has just a few counts. V usage is TRBV29-1 and J usage is TRBJ2-7; the D gene is possibly TRBD1 (7 bases). This CDR3 is 16 amino acids long. The germline V and J ends were trimmed by 6 bases and 7 bases, with 28 bases remaining between them. Per germline, CDR1 SQVTM and CDR2 ANQGSEA. This CDR3 reads CSVRFPGTAERGEQYF. CDR3 bases: TGCAGCGTCAGATTTCCCGGGACAGCGGAACGGGGGGAGCAGTACTTC.

The chain uses TRBV7-9 and TRBJ2-7; D might be TRBD1 (5 bases). V was clipped by 8 bases and J by 3 bases, with 11 bases between them. The germline V gene has CDR1 SEHNR and CDR2 FQNEAQ (reference sequence). CDR3 length equals 12 residues. CDR3 sequence (DNA): TGTGCCAGCGGTGGCAGGGACTACGAGCAGTACTTC. Translated: CASGGRDYEQYF. Full variable domain (rest looked up from reference TRBV7-9 and TRBJ2-7): DTGVSQNPRHKITKRGQNVTFRCDPISEHNRLYWYRQTLGQGPEFLTYFQNEAQLEKSRLLSDRFSAERPKGSFSTLEIQRTEQGDSAMYLCASGGRDYEQYFGPGTRLTVT.

The J gene is TRBJ2-1, the V gene TRBV7-2, with D perhaps assigned TRBD1 or TRBD2 (5 bases each). V was shortened by 2 bases and J by 0 bases, with 17 bases between the two germline ends. There are 18 residues in the CDR3. The germline CDR1 and CDR2 sequences are SGHTA and FQGNSA. CDR3 residues: CASSLRDPGLSSYNEQFF. In DNA, the CDR3 is TGTGCCAGCAGCTTAAGGGACCCCGGCCTGAGCTCCTACAATGAGCAGTTCTTC.

This chain uses TRBV27 with TRBJ2-7; unclear D gene. Trimming removed 0 bases at V and 2 bases at J, with 5 bases between. The CDR3 extends over 13 amino acids. Germline V lookup: CDR1 MNHEY, CDR2 SMNVEV (reference sequence). CDR3 bases: TGTGCCAGCAGTTTATCACAGACCTACGAGCAGTACTTC. Protein product: CASSLSQTYEQYF.

The chain has TRBV24-1 and TRBJ2-3, with D unresolved. CDR1 and CDR2 (germline): KGHDR, SFDVKD. The CDR3 is made up of 14 amino acids. V was pared by 3 bases and J by 1 base, with 7 bases between. CDR3 region: CATSDPTGTDTQYF. CDR3 nucleotides: TGTGCCACCAGTGATCCTACAGGCACAGATACGCAGTATTTT.

The chain links TRBV6-5 to TRBJ1-1; tentative D call: TRBD1 (5 bases). Germline CDR1 and CDR2: MNHEY and SVGAGI. V lost 7 bases and J lost 5, with 14 bases in between. CDR3 length: 13 residues. CDR3 sequence reads: CASIRTGGTEAFF. Here the CDR3 DNA reads TGTGCCAGCATTCGGACCGGGGGAACTGAAGCTTTCTTT.

The gene calls are TRBV6-1 and TRBJ1-1; D remains ambiguous. V gave up 2 bases and J gave up 6 bases, with 7 bases separating them. Germline V lookup: CDR1 MNHNS, CDR2 SASEGT. This CDR3 has 12 residues. CDR3 loop: CASSEMGSEAFF. In nucleotides, the CDR3 is TGTGCCAGCAGTGAAATGGGATCTGAAGCTTTCTTT.

This chain links TRBV7-2 with TRBJ1-2; TRBD1 matches at 10 bases. Losses at the gene ends were 1 base for V and 4 bases for J; bases not matched to a gene: 0. This CDR3 has 14 amino acids. CDR1 and CDR2 from the germline V gene are SGHTA and FQGNSA. The CDR3 region has the DNA TGTGCCAGCAGCTTAGGGGACAGGGGCTATGGCTACACCTTC. Translation: CASSLGDRGYGYTF.

This clone was observed once. The rearrangement uses TRBV10-3 and TRBJ2-7; 7 bases match TRBD1. Germline values: CDR1 ENHRY, CDR2 SYGVKD. CDR3 length: 15 residues. The trim removed 5 bases at V and 2 bases at J, leaving 9 bases unmatched. The CDR3 nucleotides are TGTGCCATCAGTAGATCCGGGACAGTCGCCTACGAGCAGTACTTC. Its translation is CAISRSGTVAYEQYF.

The chain links TRBV11-3 to TRBJ2-7; 7 bases line up with TRBD1. Germline V gene data show CDR1 as SGHNT and CDR2 as YENEEA. The CDR3 loop spans 15 amino acids. The V and J ends lost 5 bases and 3 bases, in that order; junction bases with no gene match: 10. The CDR3 sequence is CASSGPGTENYEQYF. DNA for the CDR3: TGTGCCAGCAGCGGACCCGGGACAGAGAACTACGAGCAGTACTTC.

The rearrangement uses TRBV9 and TRBJ1-2; 8 nucleotides line up with TRBD1. There are 18 residues in the CDR3. CDR1 is SGDLS and CDR2 is YYNGEE in the germline V gene. V was clipped by 0 bases and J by 3 bases; unmatched bases: 13. The CDR3 region is CASSVALDRVPEYYGYTF. The CDR3 bases are TGTGCCAGCAGCGTAGCTCTGGACAGGGTTCCCGAATACTATGGCTACACCTTC.

This clone was seen just once. The CDR3 loop is CASSQGQLQPQHF. CDR3 DNA sequence: TGTGCCAGCAGCCAAGGTCAGCTACAGCCCCAGCATTTT. The rearrangement joins TRBV3-1 (or the pseudogene TRBV3-2) to TRBJ1-5; D is unclear. Trimming left V 1 base short and J 7 bases short, with 8 bases between. This CDR3 contains 13 residues. From germline, CDR1 is LGHDT and CDR2 YNNKEL (reference sequence).

The chain combines TRBV9 with TRBJ2-3, with 9 bases that match TRBD2. The CDR3 totals 17 residues. Trimming took 4 bases from V and 3 from J; bases not matched to a gene: 12. CDR1 and CDR2 (germline): SGDLS, YYNGEE. This chain's CDR3 is CASSPTSGGSGTDTQYF. The CDR3 bases are TGTGCCAGCAGCCCCACGAGCGGGGGGAGTGGGACAGATACGCAGTATTTT.

The chain links TRBV11-2 to TRBJ1-3; unclear D gene. V lost 5 bases and J lost 0, with 14 bases in between. The CDR3 length is 16 residues. The germline V gene has CDR1 SGHAT and CDR2 FQNNGV. The DNA of the CDR3 is TGTGCCAGCAGCCCCCGGCTAGGGAGCTCTGGAAACACCATATATTTT. Translated, it gives CASSPRLGSSGNTIYF. The full variable domain, in which reference TRBV11-2 and TRBJ1-3 provide the parts outside the CDR3, is EAGVAQSPRYKIIEKRQSVAFWCNPISGHATLYWYQQILGQGPKLLIQFQNNGVVDDSQLPKDRFSAERLKGVDSTLKIQPAKLEDSAVYLCASSPRLGSSGNTIYFGEGSWLTVV.

This chain connects TRBV9 to TRBJ2-5; TRBD2 aligns across 8 bases. CDR1 and CDR2 (germline): SGDLS, YYNGEE. This CDR3 is built from 18 residues. The V segment lost 0 bases and the J segment 5 bases; nucleotides outside the gene matches: 15. CDR3 region: CASSVGSGGRQRWETQYF. The CDR3 DNA sequence: TGTGCCAGCAGCGTAGGGTCGGGGGGGCGGCAACGTTGGGAGACCCAGTACTTC.

The table lists this clone with a count of one. The V call is TRBV10-3, the J call TRBJ1-5; no clear D. V lost 5 bases and J 7 bases, leaving 12 bases between the germline ends. The CDR3 length is 13 residues. CDR1 is ENHRY and CDR2 is SYGVKD in the germline V gene. The CDR3 is CAISPDLGQPQHF. CDR3 DNA: TGTGCCATCAGTCCTGACTTGGGGCAGCCCCAGCATTTT.

The rearrangement joins TRBV2 to TRBJ1-1; D is unresolved. Germline V CDR1 and CDR2: SNHLY, FYNNEI. The V gene lost 3 bases and the J gene lost 7 bases, with 9 bases spanning the gap. The CDR3 contains 12 residues. The CDR3 nucleotides are TGTGCCAGCAGTGAGGCCAGAGTTGAAGCTTTCTTT. Amino acid sequence: CASSEARVEAFF.

The J gene is TRBJ1-2, the V gene TRBV11-2; TRBD1 agrees at 8 bases. Germline lookup yields CDR1 SGHAT and CDR2 FQNNGV. Unmatched junction bases numbered 18, after V lost 8 bases and J lost 1 base. The CDR3 is made up of 18 amino acids. CDR3 sequence reads: CASLELKDREGSNYGYTF. In DNA form, the CDR3 reads TGTGCCAGCTTAGAACTCAAGGACAGGGAAGGAAGTAACTATGGCTACACCTTC.

The V call is TRBV5-1, the J call TRBJ2-3; D unclear. Trimming cost V 2 bases and J 9 bases, with 16 bases left between them. Germline CDR1 SGHRS, CDR2 YFSETQ. This CDR3 spans 14 amino acids. CDR3: CASSFLPSDSTQYF. The CDR3 region has the DNA TGCGCCAGCAGCTTTCTCCCGAGCGATTCAACGCAGTATTTT.